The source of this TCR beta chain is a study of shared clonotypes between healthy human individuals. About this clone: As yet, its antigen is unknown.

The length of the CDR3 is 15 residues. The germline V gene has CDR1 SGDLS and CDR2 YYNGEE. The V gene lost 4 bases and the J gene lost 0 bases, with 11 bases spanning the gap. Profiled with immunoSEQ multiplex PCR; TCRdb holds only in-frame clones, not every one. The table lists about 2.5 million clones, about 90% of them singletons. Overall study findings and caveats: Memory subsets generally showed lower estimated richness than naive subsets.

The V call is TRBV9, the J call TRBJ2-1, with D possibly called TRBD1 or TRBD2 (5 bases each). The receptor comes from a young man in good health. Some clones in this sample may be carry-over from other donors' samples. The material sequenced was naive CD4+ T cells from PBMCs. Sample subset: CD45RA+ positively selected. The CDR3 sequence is CASSPDGGSYNEQFF. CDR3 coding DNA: TGTGCCAGCAGCCCAGATGGGGGCTCCTACAATGAGCAGTTCTTC.